This entry lists 12 T cell receptor beta chains sequenced from one sample in a study of shared clonotypes between healthy human individuals. Sequencing used immunoSEQ multiplex PCR; TCRdb keeps in-frame clones, though not all of them. The table has 2 million to 3 million clones, 80% to 95% seen once; the top ten hold around 0.37%. The sample was naive CD4+ T cells from PBMCs. Subset given: CD45RA+ positively selected. The receptors stem from a man younger than 30 in good health. Some clones in this sample may be carry-over from other donors' samples.

The CDR3 here is CASILGREIHEQFF. The DNA for the CDR3 is TGTGCCAGCATTCTGGGCAGGGAGATCCATGAGCAGTTCTTC. The rearrangement joins TRBV7-2 to TRBJ2-1; D possibly matches TRBD1 or TRBD2 (5 bases each). The CDR3 is made up of 14 amino acids. V shed 7 bases and J shed 8 bases, with 18 bases lying between them. Germline values: CDR1 SGHTA, CDR2 FQGNSA.

This clone was detected once. The J gene is TRBJ1-2, the V gene TRBV29-1; tentative D call: TRBD1 (6 bases). Germline V lookup: CDR1 SQVTM, CDR2 ANQGSEA. V lost 4 bases and J 7 bases, leaving 10 bases between the germline ends. The CDR3 totals 11 residues. CDR3 nucleotide sequence: TGCAGCGTTGGGGGGCAGGGTGGCTACACCTTC. Translating it yields CSVGGQGGYTF.

This chain connects TRBV7-6 to TRBJ1-4, with D possibly being TRBD1 (5 bases). The CDR3 contains 16 residues. Germline V lookup: CDR1 SGHVS, CDR2 FNYEAQ. V lost 5 bases, J lost 3 bases, and 16 bases lay in between. Written as DNA, the CDR3 is TGTGCCAGCAGCCCCGGGCGCAGGGCGGCTAATGAAAAACTGTTTTTT. Its protein product is CASSPGRRAANEKLFF. Full variable domain (rest looked up from reference TRBV7-6 and TRBJ1-4): GAGVSQSPRYKVTKRGQDVALRCDPISGHVSLYWYRQALGQGPEFLTYFNYEAQQDKSGLPNDRFSAERPEGSISTLTIQRTEQRDSAMYRCASSPGRRAANEKLFFGSGTQLSVL.

Concerning this clone: The same CDR3 is also encoded by other DNA sequences in this sample. Here the CDR3 DNA reads TGTGCCAGCTCCCTCCCTCAAGAGACCCAGTACTTC. Its translation is CASSLPQETQYF. J is TRBJ2-5 and V is TRBV18; D remains ambiguous. Germline CDR1 KGHSH, CDR2 LQKENI. The CDR3 runs 12 residues. V lost 6 bases and J lost 2, with 7 bases in between.

This chain connects TRBV30 to TRBJ2-2; the D gene could be TRBD1 or TRBD2 (6 bases each). The germline gives CDR1 GTSNPN, CDR2 SVGIG (reference sequence). V was pared by 0 bases and J by 5 bases, with 19 bases between. The CDR3 covers 17 residues. CDR3 residues: CAWSVLRGRGRTGELFF. CDR3 bases: TGTGCCTGGAGTGTACTCCGGGGGCGAGGGCGGACCGGGGAGCTGTTTTTT.

CDR3 sequence reads: CSVEDPVRGQYEQYF. CDR3 bases: TGCAGCGTTGAAGATCCGGTCAGGGGACAGTACGAGCAGTACTTC. V is TRBV29-1 and J is TRBJ2-7; 7 bases match TRBD1. The J segment lost 4 bases and the V segment lost 0 bases, leaving 9 bases of the junction unmatched. The CDR3 loop spans 15 amino acids. The germline gives CDR1 SQVTM, CDR2 ANQGSEA.

A word on this clone: The identical CDR3 is also encoded by other nucleotide sequences in the sample. CDR3 sequence reads: CASSLGTGNTIYF. The CDR3 DNA follows: TGTGCCAGCAGCTTGGGTACTGGAAACACCATATATTTT. V is TRBV7-9 and J is TRBJ1-3; D ambiguous. The CDR3 spans 13 residues. Trimming cost V 3 bases and J 2 bases, with 5 bases left between them. The germline V gene has CDR1 SEHNR and CDR2 FQNEAQ (reference sequence).

Remarks on this clone: Other DNA sequences from this sample encode an identical CDR3 as well. The V and J genes are TRBV9 and TRBJ2-2, with 7 nucleotides matching TRBD1. V lost 3 bases, J lost 0 bases, and 2 bases stayed unmatched. This CDR3 is built from 15 residues. Per germline, CDR1 SGDLS and CDR2 YYNGEE. CDR3 nucleotides: TGTGCCAGCAGCGGGACAGGCACGAACACCGGGGAGCTGTTTTTT. It specifies CASSGTGTNTGELFF.

The genes are TRBV7-3 and TRBJ2-5; TRBD1 aligns across 7 bases. Germline CDR1 SGHTA, CDR2 FQGTGA. V shed 5 bases and J 4 bases; nucleotides not matched to a gene: 7. CDR3 length: 14 residues. CDR3: CASSRDRAPETQYF. The DNA for the CDR3 is TGTGCCAGCAGCCGAGACAGGGCTCCAGAGACCCAGTACTTC.

The chain couples TRBV7-2 to TRBJ1-5; D ambiguous. The CDR3 is 14 residues long. The V gene lost 5 bases and the J gene lost 4 bases, with 12 bases spanning the gap. Germline V gene lookup returns CDR1 SGHTA and CDR2 FQGNSA. CDR3 DNA sequence: TGTGCCAGCAGCCCCCTCCATAAGAATCAGCCCCAGCATTTT. This translates into CASSPLHKNQPQHF.

The rearrangement joins TRBV9 to TRBJ2-2; the D is unclear. Between the trimmed V and J ends, which lost 5 bases and 3 bases, there was a span of 5 bases. The CDR3 has 12 residues. Germline V gives CDR1 SGDLS, CDR2 YYNGEE. The CDR3 sequence is CASRPDTGELFF. The CDR3 DNA sequence: TGTGCCAGCAGGCCCGACACCGGGGAGCTGTTTTTT.

The chain employs TRBV5-1 and TRBJ1-2; D ambiguous. V was trimmed by 0 bases and J by 8 bases, leaving 17 bases between them. This CDR3 region has 15 residues. The V gene's germline CDR1 is SGHRS and CDR2 YFSETQ. The CDR3, as DNA: TGCGCCAGCAGCTTGGCTGAGGGAGGAATAGAGGGCTACACCTTC. This translates into CASSLAEGGIEGYTF.